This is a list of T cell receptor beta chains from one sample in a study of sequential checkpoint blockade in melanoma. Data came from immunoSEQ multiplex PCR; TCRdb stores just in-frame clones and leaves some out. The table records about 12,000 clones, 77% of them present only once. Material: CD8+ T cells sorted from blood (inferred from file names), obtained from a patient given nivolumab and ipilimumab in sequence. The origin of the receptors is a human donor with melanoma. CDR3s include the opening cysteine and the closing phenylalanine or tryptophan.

cdr3_aa: CASRNSGRNNEQFF
j_call: TRBJ2-1
v_call: TRBV6-5

cdr3_aa: CASSIGQKEQPQHF
j_call: TRBJ1-5
v_call: TRBV7-2

cdr3_aa: CASSGGLAGGNEQFF
j_call: TRBJ2-1
v_call: TRBV5-4

cdr3_aa: CASSAPLAGGYNEQFF
j_call: TRBJ2-1
v_call: TRBV9

cdr3_aa: CASRLGAGELFF
j_call: TRBJ2-2
v_call: TRBV19

cdr3_aa: CASTLSQGANGNQPQHF
j_call: TRBJ1-5
v_call: TRBV2

cdr3_aa: CSIIIGQENTEAFF
j_call: TRBJ1-1
v_call: TRBV29-1

cdr3_aa: CSVHPRDSYGYTF
j_call: TRBJ1-2
v_call: TRBV29-1

cdr3_aa: CASSPYRGGMDEKLFF
j_call: TRBJ1-4
v_call: TRBV28

cdr3_aa: CASSPLRDNSYEQYF
j_call: TRBJ2-7
v_call: TRBV18

cdr3_aa: CASSLGPSGWYEQYF
j_call: TRBJ2-7
v_call: TRBV7-2

cdr3_aa: CASSLAQGDEKLFF
j_call: TRBJ1-4
v_call: TRBV7-9

cdr3_aa: CASHFGVGGLAVSYEQYF
j_call: .
v_call: TRBV28

cdr3_aa: CAWTHLRGRLQIPYEQYF
j_call: TRBJ2-7
v_call: TRBV30

cdr3_aa: CASMGWGSNQPQHF
j_call: TRBJ1-5
v_call: TRBV27

cdr3_aa: CASSLGALGLVEQYF
j_call: TRBJ2-7
v_call: TRBV5-1

cdr3_aa: CASSPGVNQPQHF
j_call: TRBJ1-5
v_call: TRBV4-1

cdr3_aa: CASSLYASGRAYEQYF
j_call: TRBJ2-7
v_call: TRBV7-2

cdr3_aa: CASSLGLAVLSNEQFF
j_call: TRBJ2-1
v_call: TRBV5-1

cdr3_aa: CASSLTSGDFYEQYF
j_call: TRBJ2-7
v_call: TRBV27

cdr3_aa: CASSELWTSGRSYNEQFF
j_call: TRBJ2-1
v_call: TRBV7-2

cdr3_aa: CASSHSYGYTF
j_call: TRBJ1-2
v_call: TRBV7-9

cdr3_aa: CASSFFRLANTGELFF
j_call: TRBJ2-2
v_call: TRBV5-1

cdr3_aa: CASSRTTSGKGYNEQFF
j_call: TRBJ2-1
v_call: TRBV7-3

cdr3_aa: CASSPRQGRDTGELFF
j_call: TRBJ2-2
v_call: TRBV27

cdr3_aa: CASRPRGRWSNQPQHF
j_call: TRBJ1-5
v_call: TRBV28

cdr3_aa: CSVEREDNEQFF
j_call: TRBJ2-1
v_call: TRBV29-1

cdr3_aa: CASSPPDRGTGNTIYF
j_call: TRBJ1-3
v_call: TRBV4-1

cdr3_aa: CASSFNGANYGYTF
j_call: TRBJ1-2
v_call: TRBV27

cdr3_aa: CASSLLRRERSDTQYF
j_call: TRBJ2-3
v_call: TRBV7-3

cdr3_aa: CSVESGGYEQYF
j_call: TRBJ2-7
v_call: TRBV29-1

cdr3_aa: CASSSLTGTAKNIQYF
j_call: TRBJ2-4
v_call: TRBV7-9

cdr3_aa: CAISDGTGSYEQYF
j_call: TRBJ2-7
v_call: TRBV10-3

cdr3_aa: CASSRPGTGITGANVLTF
j_call: TRBJ2-6
v_call: TRBV5-8

cdr3_aa: CAWRPNPLGLAGETQYF
j_call: TRBJ2-5
v_call: TRBV30

cdr3_aa: CASSQELGAMNTEAFF
j_call: TRBJ1-1
v_call: TRBV4-1

cdr3_aa: CASSPRRDSNTGELFF
j_call: TRBJ2-2
v_call: TRBV4-2

cdr3_aa: CASSPGLRYEEPQHF
j_call: TRBJ1-5
v_call: TRBV18

cdr3_aa: CASSPYTDTQYF
j_call: TRBJ2-3
v_call: TRBV2

cdr3_aa: CASSQIAGPSYEQYF
j_call: TRBJ2-7
v_call: TRBV7-8

cdr3_aa: CASRAWDTSNQPQHF
j_call: TRBJ1-5
v_call: TRBV19

cdr3_aa: CASRRGFSYEQYF
j_call: TRBJ2-7
v_call: TRBV27